A single sample is the source of the 8 T cell receptor beta chains below, sequenced in a study of blood T cell repertoires in COVID-19. Measured with immunoSEQ multiplex PCR; TCRdb has only the in-frame clones, and not every one. The table includes around 130,000 clones, roughly 84% detected once. The specimen sequenced was peripheral blood. All receptors derive from a man in his thirties or forties with COVID-19, enrolled during active disease.

The chain uses TRBV7-2 and TRBJ1-5; D is unresolved. The CDR3 has 14 amino acids. Germline values: CDR1 SGHTA, CDR2 FQGNSA. The ends were cut back, 0 bases at V and 2 bases at J, with 5 bases in the middle. The CDR3 DNA is TGTGCCAGCAGCTTAGCGGGAGGCAATCAGCCCCAGCATTTT. Translation gives CASSLAGGNQPQHF.

This chain links TRBV10-2 with TRBJ2-1; 10 positions match TRBD2. Germline V CDR1 and CDR2: WSHSY, SAAADI. The CDR3 runs to 16 residues. The V segment lost 8 bases and the J segment 8 bases; nucleotides outside the gene matches: 15. In DNA, the CDR3 is TGCGCCAGCGGCCTAGCGGGAGTGGTCGGTTCGGATGAGCAGTTCTTC. Translated, it gives CASGLAGVVGSDEQFF.

This chain uses TRBV30 with TRBJ1-1, with TRBD1 matching 7 bases. Germline CDR1 is GTSNPN and CDR2 is SVGIG (reference sequence). CDR3 length: 15 amino acids. V lost 2 bases to trimming and J lost 4 bases; unmatched junction nucleotides: 10. Written as DNA, the CDR3 is TGTGCCTGGAGTTTTTCTCCTCAGGGGGGCACTGAAGCTTTCTTT. Amino acid sequence: CAWSFSPQGGTEAFF.

As regards this clone: This sample also contains other DNA sequences that code for the same CDR3. The chain links TRBV19 to TRBJ1-5; D is perhaps TRBD1 (5 bases). V lost 3 bases and J 1 base, leaving 10 bases between the germline ends. The CDR3 sequence is 15 residues long. Germline V gives CDR1 LNHDA, CDR2 SQIVND (reference sequence). The DNA of the CDR3 is TGTGCCAGTAGTATTGGAGGGGCAAGCAATCAGCCCCAGCATTTT. This translates into CASSIGGASNQPQHF.

This rearrangement joins TRBV9 to TRBJ1-1; 11 bases align to TRBD1. Germline-derived CDR1 and CDR2 are SGDLS and YYNGEE. Trimming at V came to 3 bases and at J to 3 bases, leaving 4 bases not matched to a gene. The CDR3 runs 15 residues. The CDR3 DNA follows: TGTGCCAGCAGCGCCCGGACAGGGGGCCACACTGAAGCTTTCTTT. Translating it yields CASSARTGGHTEAFF.

The chain combines TRBV18 with TRBJ2-5; 10 nucleotides line up with TRBD1. Looked up from germline, CDR1 is KGHSH and CDR2 is LQKENI. The CDR3 contains 16 residues. The V gene end was trimmed by 2 bases and the J gene end by 5 bases; junction bases not matched to a gene: 8. Here the CDR3 reads CASSPRQGAVRETQYF. For the CDR3, the DNA is TGTGCCAGCTCACCAAGACAGGGGGCGGTCCGGGAGACCCAGTACTTC.

The rearrangement joins TRBV9 to TRBJ2-1; D gene ambiguous. Germline V lookup: CDR1 SGDLS, CDR2 YYNGEE. The V and J ends lost 0 bases and 9 bases respectively, with 10 bases between them. The CDR3 consists of 13 residues. Here the CDR3 reads CASSVDNWSEQFF. The CDR3 nucleotides read TGTGCCAGCAGCGTAGATAATTGGAGTGAGCAGTTCTTC. The variable domain in full, completed from reference TRBV9 and TRBJ2-1, reads DSGVTQTPKHLITATGQRVTLRCSPRSGDLSVYWYQQSLDQGLQFLIQYYNGEERAKGNILERFSAQQFPDLHSELNLSSLELGDSALYFCASSVDNWSEQFFGPGTRLTVL.

This clone came up once. This sequence joins TRBV18 and TRBJ1-6; D may be TRBD1 (5 bases). CDR3 length equals 13 residues. Germline values: CDR1 KGHSH, CDR2 LQKENI. V lost 3 bases, J lost 10 bases, and 10 bases lay in between. The CDR3 spells CASSPRGESPLHF. CDR3 bases: TGTGCCAGCTCACCCCGGGGGGAATCACCCCTCCACTTT.